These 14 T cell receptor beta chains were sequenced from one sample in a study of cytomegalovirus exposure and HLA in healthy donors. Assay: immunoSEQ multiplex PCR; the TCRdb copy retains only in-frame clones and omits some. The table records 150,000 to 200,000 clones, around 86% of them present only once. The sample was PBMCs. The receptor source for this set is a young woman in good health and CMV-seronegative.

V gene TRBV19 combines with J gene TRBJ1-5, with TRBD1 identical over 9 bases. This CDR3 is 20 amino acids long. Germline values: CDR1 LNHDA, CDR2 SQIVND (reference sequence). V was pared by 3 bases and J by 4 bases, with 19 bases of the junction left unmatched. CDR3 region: CASSIGDRAPAHRTNQPQHF. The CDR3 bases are TGTGCCAGTAGTATTGGGGACAGGGCACCGGCCCACCGTACGAATCAGCCCCAGCATTTT.

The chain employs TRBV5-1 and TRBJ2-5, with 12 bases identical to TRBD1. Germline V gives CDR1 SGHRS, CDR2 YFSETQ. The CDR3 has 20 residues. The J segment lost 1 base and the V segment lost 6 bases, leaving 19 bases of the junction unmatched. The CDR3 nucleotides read TGCGCCAGCACCCCCCGGGACAGGGGGCTACGGTGGGCCCTCCAAGAGACCCAGTACTTC. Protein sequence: CASTPRDRGLRWALQETQYF.

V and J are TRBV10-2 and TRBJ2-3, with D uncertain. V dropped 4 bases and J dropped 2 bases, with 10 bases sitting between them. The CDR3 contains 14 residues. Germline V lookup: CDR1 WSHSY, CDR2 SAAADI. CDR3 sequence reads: CASSGSSLTDTQYF. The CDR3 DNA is TGCGCCAGCAGTGGTAGCTCCCTCACAGATACGCAGTATTTT.

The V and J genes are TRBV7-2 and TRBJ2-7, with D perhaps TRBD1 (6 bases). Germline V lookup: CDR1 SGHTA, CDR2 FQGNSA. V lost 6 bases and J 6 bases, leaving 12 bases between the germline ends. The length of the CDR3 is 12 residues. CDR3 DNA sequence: TGTGCCAGCAGTTACAGGGTAGGCGAGCAGTACTTC. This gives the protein CASSYRVGEQYF.

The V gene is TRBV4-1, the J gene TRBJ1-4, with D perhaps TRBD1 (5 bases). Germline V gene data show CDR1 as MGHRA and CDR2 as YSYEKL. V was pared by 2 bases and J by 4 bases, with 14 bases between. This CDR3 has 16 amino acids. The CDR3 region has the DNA TGCGCCAGCAGCCAAATGGGGAATAGGGGTAATGAAAAACTGTTTTTT. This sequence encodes CASSQMGNRGNEKLFF.

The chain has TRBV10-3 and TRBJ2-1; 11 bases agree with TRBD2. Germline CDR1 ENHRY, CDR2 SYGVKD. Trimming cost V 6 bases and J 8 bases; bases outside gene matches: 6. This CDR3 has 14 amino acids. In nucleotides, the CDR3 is TGTGCCATCAGGCCGGGACTAGCGGTGGATGAGCAGTTCTTC. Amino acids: CAIRPGLAVDEQFF.

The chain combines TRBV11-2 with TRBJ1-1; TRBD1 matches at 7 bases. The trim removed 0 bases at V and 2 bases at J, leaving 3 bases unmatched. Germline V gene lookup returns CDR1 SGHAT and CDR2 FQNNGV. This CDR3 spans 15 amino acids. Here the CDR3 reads CASSLERQGNTEAFF. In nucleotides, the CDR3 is TGTGCCAGCAGCTTAGAAAGACAGGGAAACACTGAAGCTTTCTTT.

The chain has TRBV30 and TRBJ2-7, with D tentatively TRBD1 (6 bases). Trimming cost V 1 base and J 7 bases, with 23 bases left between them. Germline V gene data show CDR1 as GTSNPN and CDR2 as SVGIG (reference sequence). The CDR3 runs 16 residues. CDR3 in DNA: TGTGCCTGGAGTGGGGGACATTGGGGTGGACTTCGGGAGCAGTACTTC. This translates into CAWSGGHWGGLREQYF.

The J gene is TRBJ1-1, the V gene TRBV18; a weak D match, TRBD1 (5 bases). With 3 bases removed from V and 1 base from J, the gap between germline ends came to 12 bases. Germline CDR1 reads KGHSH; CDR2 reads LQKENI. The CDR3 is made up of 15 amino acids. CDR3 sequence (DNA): TGTGCCAGCTCACCCCAGGGTATTCCGAACACTGAAGCTTTCTTT. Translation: CASSPQGIPNTEAFF.

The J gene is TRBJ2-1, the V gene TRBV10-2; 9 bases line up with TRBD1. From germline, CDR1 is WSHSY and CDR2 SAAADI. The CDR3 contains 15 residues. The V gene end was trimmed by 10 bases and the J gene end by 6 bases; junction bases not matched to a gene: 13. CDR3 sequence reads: CAISRGTGFFNEQFF. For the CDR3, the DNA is TGCGCCATATCTAGAGGGACAGGGTTTTTCAATGAGCAGTTCTTC.

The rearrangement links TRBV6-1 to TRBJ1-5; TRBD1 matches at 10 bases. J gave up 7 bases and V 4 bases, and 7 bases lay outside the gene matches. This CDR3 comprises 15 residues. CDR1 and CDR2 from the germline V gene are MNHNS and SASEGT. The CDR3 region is CASSGRTGGRQPQHF. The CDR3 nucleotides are TGTGCCAGCAGTGGACGGACAGGGGGGAGGCAGCCCCAGCATTTT.

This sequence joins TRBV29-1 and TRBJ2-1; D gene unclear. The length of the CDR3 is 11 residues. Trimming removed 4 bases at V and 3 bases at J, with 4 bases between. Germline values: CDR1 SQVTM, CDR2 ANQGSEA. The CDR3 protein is CSVGLYNEQFF. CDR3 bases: TGCAGCGTTGGACTCTACAATGAGCAGTTCTTC.

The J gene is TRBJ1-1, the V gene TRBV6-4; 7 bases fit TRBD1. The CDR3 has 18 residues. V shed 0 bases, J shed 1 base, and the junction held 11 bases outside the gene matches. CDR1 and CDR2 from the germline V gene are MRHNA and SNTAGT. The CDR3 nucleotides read TGTGCCAGCAGTGACTCGGGACAGAGGGTAGCGAGGAACACTGAAGCTTTCTTT. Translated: CASSDSGQRVARNTEAFF.

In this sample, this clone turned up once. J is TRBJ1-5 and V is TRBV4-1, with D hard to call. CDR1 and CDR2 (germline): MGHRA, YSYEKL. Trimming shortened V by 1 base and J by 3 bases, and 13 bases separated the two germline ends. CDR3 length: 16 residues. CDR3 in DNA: TGCGCCAGCAGCCAAGCCAGCGGACTGCTCAATCAGCCCCAGCATTTT. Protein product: CASSQASGLLNQPQHF.